One sample yielded the 10 T cell receptor beta chains listed below, sequenced in a study of blood T cell repertoires in COVID-19. Libraries were prepared by immunoSEQ multiplex PCR; TCRdb keeps only in-frame clonotypes and omits some of them. Of about 200,000 clones in the sample, less than 85% are singletons; the top ten hold 4.5% to 7%. The sample was peripheral blood. The source of these receptors is a woman aged 70-85 years with acute or convalescent COVID-19.

The chain employs TRBV5-1 and TRBJ2-2; 12 bases line up with TRBD2. Germline CDR1 SGHRS, CDR2 YFSETQ. V lost 3 bases and J lost 4; bases outside the gene matches: 13. The CDR3 runs 19 residues. The CDR3 region is CASSSLQTSGRRGTGELFF. The CDR3 coding sequence is TGCGCCAGCAGCTCTCTTCAGACTAGCGGGAGACGGGGCACCGGGGAGCTGTTTTTT.

This clone came up once. The chain carries TRBV2 and TRBJ1-2; D is possibly TRBD1 (6 bases). Trimming took 0 bases from V and 12 from J, leaving 14 bases between them. Germline CDR1 SNHLY, CDR2 FYNNEI. This CDR3 contains 13 residues. The CDR3 nucleotides are TGTGCCAGCAGTGAAGCGAGGGACACCCCGAACACCTTC. This encodes CASSEARDTPNTF.

V and J are TRBV5-4 and TRBJ2-1; 7 bases map to TRBD2. The germline V gene encodes CDR1 SGHNT and CDR2 YYREEE (reference sequence). With V trimmed by 0 bases and J by 0 bases, 6 bases remained unmatched. The CDR3 consists of 17 residues. CDR3 sequence (DNA): TGTGCCAGCAGCTTGGCTCGCGGGAGCGGCTCCTACAATGAGCAGTTCTTC. This translates into CASSLARGSGSYNEQFF.

This chain uses TRBV11-2 with TRBJ1-3; TRBD1 aligns across 8 bases. The CDR3 has 16 residues. Trimming cost V 4 bases and J 0 bases; bases outside gene matches: 5. Germline-derived CDR1 and CDR2 are SGHAT and FQNNGV. Here the CDR3 reads CASSYRDRTSGNTIYF. The CDR3 nucleotides are TGTGCCAGCAGCTACCGGGACAGGACCTCTGGAAACACCATATATTTT.

This chain uses TRBV5-5 with TRBJ1-4; D is uncertain. V was cut by 0 bases and J by 0 bases, with 6 bases left in between. CDR3 length: 15 amino acids. Germline CDR1 reads SGHKS; CDR2 reads YYEKEE (reference sequence). CDR3 protein: CASSLDMSTNEKLFF. The CDR3 bases are TGTGCCAGCAGCTTGGACATGTCAACTAATGAAAAACTGTTTTTT.

The gene calls are TRBV7-2 and TRBJ1-5, with D maybe TRBD1 (6 bases). With 5 bases removed from V and 4 bases from J, the gap between germline ends came to 12 bases. This CDR3 is 14 amino acids long. Germline CDR1 reads SGHTA; CDR2 reads FQGNSA. The CDR3: CASSPGQTNQPQHF. For the CDR3, the DNA is TGTGCCAGCAGCCCCGGACAGACAAATCAGCCCCAGCATTTT.

V gene TRBV19 combines with J gene TRBJ2-1; TRBD2 is a possible D gene (6 bases). The CDR3 is made up of 15 amino acids. The germline gives CDR1 LNHDA, CDR2 SQIVND (reference sequence). Trimming shortened V by 3 bases and J by 4 bases, and 13 bases separated the two germline ends. Written as DNA, the CDR3 is TGTGCCAGTAGTATGTCGAGTCTAGCGTACAATGAGCAGTTCTTC. Its protein is CASSMSSLAYNEQFF.

The V and J genes are TRBV3-1 (or the pseudogene TRBV3-2) and TRBJ2-5; D is ambiguous. The length of the CDR3 is 13 residues. V lost 1 base and J lost 7, with 10 bases in between. Germline V gene data show CDR1 as LGHDT and CDR2 as YNNKEL (reference sequence). CDR3 sequence (DNA): TGTGCCAGCAGCCAAGGGCCGATTTTGACCCAGTACTTC. Encoded protein: CASSQGPILTQYF.

The rearrangement links TRBV28 to TRBJ2-2; tentatively, D is TRBD2 (7 bases). CDR1 is MDHEN, CDR2 SYDVKM, per germline. The CDR3 runs to 16 residues. V was pared by 3 bases and J by 0 bases, with 11 bases between. CDR3 sequence: CASSFRGAANTGELFF. CDR3 coding DNA: TGTGCCAGCAGTTTCCGGGGGGCGGCGAACACCGGGGAGCTGTTTTTT. The full variable domain, completed using reference TRBV28 and TRBJ2-2, is DVKVTQSSRYLVKRTGEKVFLECVQDMDHENMFWYRQDPGLGLRLIYFSYDVKMKEKGDIPEGYSVSREKKERFSLILESASTNQTSMYLCASSFRGAANTGELFFGEGSRLTVL.

This chain uses TRBV7-9 with TRBJ1-2; 7 bases match TRBD1. V lost 5 bases, J lost 3 bases, and 9 bases stayed unmatched. The CDR3 has 15 amino acids. Germline V gives CDR1 SEHNR, CDR2 FQNEAQ (reference sequence). CDR3 loop: CASSISGGRDYGYTF. The CDR3, as DNA: TGTGCCAGCAGCATCTCAGGGGGTAGAGACTATGGCTACACCTTC.